Below, 9 T cell receptor beta chains from the same sample are listed, as sequenced in a study of blood T cell repertoires in COVID-19. Assay used: immunoSEQ multiplex PCR; TCRdb lists only in-frame clones, some missing. The repertoire holds about 35,000 clones, more than 70% seen once, with around 40% in the top ten. The sequenced sample was peripheral blood. These receptors all stem from a human donor in a cohort sampled during active COVID-19.

V usage is TRBV10-2 and J usage is TRBJ1-5, with 8 nucleotides matching TRBD1. Looked up from germline, CDR1 is WSHSY and CDR2 is SAAADI. The CDR3 consists of 18 residues. V lost 3 bases and J lost 0; bases outside the gene matches: 10. The CDR3 bases are TGCGCCAGCAGTGATGGCGGGACAGGCCTCAATAGCAATCAGCCCCAGCATTTT. Encoded protein: CASSDGGTGLNSNQPQHF.

This chain uses TRBV24-1 with TRBJ1-1; 12 nucleotides agree with TRBD1. The V segment lost 7 bases and the J segment 5 bases; nucleotides outside the gene matches: 10. Germline values: CDR1 KGHDR, CDR2 SFDVKD. The CDR3 is made up of 16 amino acids. The CDR3 reads CATRGPGQGASTEAFF. The CDR3 DNA reads TGTGCCACCAGGGGACCGGGACAGGGGGCAAGTACTGAAGCTTTCTTT.

The chain has TRBV11-2 and TRBJ2-1, with D maybe TRBD1 (6 bases). The CDR3 extends over 14 amino acids. Germline V gene data show CDR1 as SGHAT and CDR2 as FQNNGV. The ends were cut back, 7 bases at V and 5 bases at J, with 15 bases in the middle. CDR3 nucleotide sequence: TGTGCCAGCACCGCAGGGGTAGCGAACAATGAGCAGTTCTTC. Its translation is CASTAGVANNEQFF.

The V gene is TRBV25-1, the J gene TRBJ2-1; possibly TRBD1 for D (6 bases). The CDR3 has 14 amino acids. Trimming left V 3 bases short and J 7 bases short, with 13 bases between. Germline V gives CDR1 MGHDK, CDR2 SYGVNS. The CDR3 DNA reads TGTGCCAGCAGTGATGTGGGGGCCCGTAATGAGCAGTTCTTC. Translated, it gives CASSDVGARNEQFF.

CDR3 sequence (DNA): TGTGCCAGCAGCCGTCGGAACAGGGGAGTAGGTAATTCACCCCTCCACTTT. It specifies CASSRRNRGVGNSPLHF. The chain uses TRBV11-2 and TRBJ1-6; TRBD1 aligns across 7 bases. Trimming cost V 5 bases and J 6 bases; bases outside gene matches: 13. This CDR3 has 17 amino acids. CDR1 and CDR2 (germline): SGHAT, FQNNGV.

The J gene is TRBJ1-5, the V gene TRBV28; 7 bases are shared with TRBD1. CDR1 is MDHEN and CDR2 is SYDVKM in the germline V gene. The CDR3 sequence is 16 residues long. V lost 1 base to trimming and J lost 0 bases; unmatched junction nucleotides: 3. The CDR3 DNA reads as TGTGCCAGCAGTTTATTGGGGACAGTTAGCAATCAGCCCCAGCATTTT. Translation: CASSLLGTVSNQPQHF.

This clone appeared once. This sequence joins TRBV10-3 and TRBJ2-3, with D possibly matching TRBD2 (6 bases). This CDR3 has 14 residues. V was cut by 10 bases and J by 5 bases, with 19 bases left in between. The germline gives CDR1 ENHRY, CDR2 SYGVKD. CDR3 sequence (DNA): TGTGCCAGCCGACTAGGGTCGTACGGAGATACGCAGTATTTT. Protein product: CASRLGSYGDTQYF.

The CDR3 sequence: CASSPGPGGGNSPLHF. CDR3 DNA sequence: TGTGCCAGTAGTCCCGGACCAGGGGGTGGCAATTCACCCCTCCACTTT. V and J are TRBV19 and TRBJ1-6, with 7 nucleotides matching TRBD1. CDR1 LNHDA and CDR2 SQIVND come from the germline V gene (reference sequence). The CDR3 contains 16 residues. Losses at the gene ends were 5 bases for V and 7 bases for J; bases not matched to a gene: 11. The entire variable domain, with the rest obtained from reference TRBV19 and TRBJ1-6, is as follows: DGGITQSPKYLFRKEGQNVTLSCEQNLNHDAMYWYRQDPGQGLRLIYYSQIVNDFQKGDIAEGYSVSREKKESFPLTVTSAQKNPTAFYLCASSPGPGGGNSPLHFGNGTRLTVT.

V is TRBV5-1 and J is TRBJ2-1; 9 bases line up with TRBD2. The CDR3 covers 16 residues. Per germline, CDR1 SGHRS and CDR2 YFSETQ. The V and J ends lost 5 bases and 5 bases, in that order; junction bases with no gene match: 11. The chain's CDR3 is CASRLLPLAGNNEQFF. CDR3 sequence (DNA): TGCGCCAGCAGGCTCTTACCCCTAGCGGGGAACAATGAGCAGTTCTTC.